A single sample is the source of the 10 T cell receptor beta chains below, sequenced in a study of blood T cell repertoires in COVID-19. Generated by immunoSEQ multiplex PCR, the TCRdb table keeps only in-frame clones and is missing some. The data contain 200,000 to 300,000 clones, approximately 86% of them singletons. The sequenced sample consisted of peripheral blood. These receptors originate from a man under 40 with active or convalescent COVID-19.

The chain couples TRBV16 to TRBJ1-1, with D unclear. Germline V gives CDR1 KGHSY, CDR2 FQNENV. V lost 3 bases to trimming and J lost 11 bases, with 13 bases between them. CDR3 length: 12 residues. In DNA form, the CDR3 reads TGTGCCAGCAGCCAGGAGGCCTTTGACGCTTTCTTT. Protein sequence: CASSQEAFDAFF.

The chain links TRBV14 to TRBJ1-1, with TRBD1 matching over 11 bases. CDR3 length: 14 residues. V gave up 4 bases and J gave up 7 bases; unmatched junction bases: 5. Germline loops: CDR1 SGHDN, CDR2 FVKESK. CDR3 in amino acids: CASSRAGTGGEAFF. DNA for the CDR3: TGTGCCAGCAGCCGAGCCGGGACAGGGGGTGAAGCTTTCTTT.

This CDR3 reads CASSVDTDSSYEQYF. DNA for the CDR3: TGTGCCAGCAGCGTAGACACCGACAGCTCCTACGAGCAGTACTTC. This chain joins TRBV9 and TRBJ2-7; a possible D gene is TRBD1 (5 bases). Germline lookup yields CDR1 SGDLS and CDR2 YYNGEE. This CDR3 has 15 amino acids. V shed 0 bases and J shed 0 bases, with 10 bases lying between them.

This chain connects TRBV5-1 to TRBJ1-1; possible D gene TRBD1, 5 bases. The CDR3 has 15 residues. The germline CDR1 and CDR2 sequences are SGHRS and YFSETQ. With 3 bases removed from V and 1 base from J, the gap between germline ends came to 13 bases. The CDR3 is CASSSRVGGNTEAFF. The CDR3 DNA sequence: TGCGCCAGCAGCTCTAGAGTGGGGGGGAACACTGAAGCTTTCTTT.

The genes are TRBV27 and TRBJ2-5, with TRBD2 as a possible D gene (7 bases). The CDR3 consists of 17 residues. Trimming pared 2 bases from V and 1 base from J, leaving 17 bases between. CDR1 is MNHEY, CDR2 SMNVEV, per germline (reference sequence). CDR3 nucleotide sequence: TGTGCCAGCAGTTTAAGAGGGGGGGCGCTAACCCAAGAGACCCAGTACTTC. Protein product: CASSLRGGALTQETQYF.

This chain joins TRBV12-3 or TRBV12-4 and TRBJ1-2; D is unresolved. The V end lost 6 bases, the J end lost 3 bases, and 8 bases lay between the germline ends. CDR3 size: 12 residues. The chain's CDR3 is CASSDGDYGYTF. The CDR3 nucleotides are TGTGCCAGCAGCGACGGGGACTATGGCTACACCTTC.

The CDR3: CASSPVGAGASYEQYF. As DNA, the CDR3 is TGTGCCAGCAGCCCAGTTGGAGCGGGGGCATCCTACGAGCAGTACTTC. V gene TRBV6-6 combines with J gene TRBJ2-7; 8 nucleotides match TRBD2. The CDR3 is 16 residues long. The germline gives CDR1 MNHNY, CDR2 SVGAGI (reference sequence). The junction had 11 bases not matched to a gene; V was cut back by 6 bases and J by 1 base.

The rearrangement uses TRBV7-8 and TRBJ1-5, with D possibly matching TRBD1 (6 bases). The CDR3 runs to 16 residues. V was trimmed by 4 bases and J by 2 bases, leaving 15 bases between them. CDR1 and CDR2 from the germline V gene are SGHVS and FQNEAQ. The CDR3 DNA sequence: TGTGCCAGCAGCTCACACCTACAGGGAGGCAATCAGCCCCAGCATTTT. Its translation is CASSSHLQGGNQPQHF.

The chain carries TRBV19 and TRBJ1-1; D perhaps matches TRBD1 (6 bases). The V gene lost 4 bases and the J gene lost 3 bases, with 18 bases spanning the gap. CDR1 LNHDA and CDR2 SQIVND come from the germline V gene (reference sequence). The CDR3 consists of 16 residues. CDR3 coding DNA: TGTGCCAGTAGTACCGGGCCGGGCAGGGGCTACACTGAAGCTTTCTTT. It specifies CASSTGPGRGYTEAFF. Drawing the rest from reference TRBV19 and TRBJ1-1, the complete variable domain is DGGITQSPKYLFRKEGQNVTLSCEQNLNHDAMYWYRQDPGQGLRLIYYSQIVNDFQKGDIAEGYSVSREKKESFPLTVTSAQKNPTAFYLCASSTGPGRGYTEAFFGQGTRLTVV.

The rearrangement links TRBV5-1 to TRBJ2-2; D is possibly TRBD2 (5 bases). The CDR3 is made up of 14 amino acids. Per germline, CDR1 SGHRS and CDR2 YFSETQ. The V and J ends lost 4 bases and 6 bases respectively, with 13 bases between them. The CDR3 DNA is TGCGCCAGCAGCGAGGGAGTGAAATCCGGGGAGCTGTTTTTT. Its protein product is CASSEGVKSGELFF.